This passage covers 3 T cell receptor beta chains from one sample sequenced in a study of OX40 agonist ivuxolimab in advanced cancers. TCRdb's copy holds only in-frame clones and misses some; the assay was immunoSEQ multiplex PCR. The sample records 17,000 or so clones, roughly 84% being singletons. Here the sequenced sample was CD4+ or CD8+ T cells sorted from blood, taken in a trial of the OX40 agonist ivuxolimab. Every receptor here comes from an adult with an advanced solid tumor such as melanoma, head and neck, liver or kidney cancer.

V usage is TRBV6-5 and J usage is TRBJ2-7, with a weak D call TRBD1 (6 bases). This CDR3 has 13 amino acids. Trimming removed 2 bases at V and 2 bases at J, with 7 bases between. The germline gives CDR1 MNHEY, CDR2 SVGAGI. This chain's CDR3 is CASSYGGPYEQYF. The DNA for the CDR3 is TGTGCCAGCAGTTACGGGGGCCCCTACGAGCAGTACTTC.

CDR3 amino acids: CASSPVWEGNSRHANSPLHF. The CDR3 DNA reads TGTGCCAGCAGCCCCGTCTGGGAGGGGAACTCCCGGCATGCTAATTCACCCCTCCACTTT. The V gene is TRBV21-1, the J gene TRBJ1-6. TRBV21-1 is given as a pseudogene. This CDR3 spans 20 amino acids.

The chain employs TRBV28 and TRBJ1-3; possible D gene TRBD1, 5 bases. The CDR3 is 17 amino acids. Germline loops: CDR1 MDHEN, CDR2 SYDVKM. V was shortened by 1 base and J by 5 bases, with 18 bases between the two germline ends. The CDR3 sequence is CASSLFLQTVDRNTIYF. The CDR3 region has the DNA TGTGCCAGCAGTTTATTTCTTCAGACAGTTGATCGAAACACCATATATTTT.